One sample yielded the 24 T cell receptor beta chains listed below, sequenced in a study of vaccination and CD4 T cells after COVID-19. These receptors' targets are unknown. With the Oncomine TCR Beta short-read assay, DNA from cultured CD4+ T cells was sequenced. Each CDR3 protein is one row after TCRdb ran MiXCR on the PCR reads. This sample has fewer than 8,000 distinct CDR3 sequences; less than 40% occur once, and the top ten carry around 20%. Described treatment: approximately nine-day PBMC culture with coronavirus spike peptide pools or control peptides (ViraFEST assay). The collection of CD4+ T cells from the unexposed donor took place before the COVID-19 pandemic (2011-2018). The sample consisted of CD4+ T cells from blood, cultured in vitro. The source of these receptors is a human donor in good health.

This chain joins TRBV20-1 and TRBJ2-1; TRBD2 matches 10 bases. CDR1 and CDR2 from the germline V gene are DFQATT and SNEGSKA (reference sequence). Trimming removed 4 bases from V and 8 bases from J; junction bases left unmatched: 5. The CDR3 length is 13 residues. CDR3 bases: TGCAGTGCTACCTCTAGCGGGAGTTATGAGCAGTTCTTC. Translating gives CSATSSGSYEQFF.

This rearrangement joins TRBV6-5 to TRBJ1-5; tentatively, D is TRBD1 (6 bases). This CDR3 is 14 amino acids long. V lost 4 bases to trimming and J lost 3 bases, with 10 bases between them. The germline gives CDR1 MNHEY, CDR2 SVGAGI. CDR3 loop: CASSSRGANQPQHF. The CDR3 region has the DNA TGTGCCAGCAGTTCCAGGGGAGCCAATCAGCCCCAGCATTTT.

This sequence joins TRBV9 and TRBJ2-5, with 7 bases identical to TRBD1. Germline CDR1 and CDR2: SGDLS and YYNGEE. The CDR3 length is 16 residues. Germline trimming cut 3 bases from V and 1 base from J; bases unmatched to any gene: 9. This CDR3 is CASSGLQGRAQETQYF. The CDR3 region has the DNA TGTGCCAGCAGCGGCCTACAGGGGAGAGCCCAAGAGACCCAGTACTTC.

The chain combines TRBV20-1 with TRBJ2-3; TRBD2 agrees at 7 bases. CDR1 DFQATT and CDR2 SNEGSKA come from the germline V gene (reference sequence). The V and J ends lost 6 bases and 2 bases, in that order; junction bases with no gene match: 17. This CDR3 contains 17 residues. CDR3 region: CSALQAGRAPATDTQYF. The CDR3 DNA is TGCAGTGCCCTTCAGGCAGGGAGGGCACCAGCCACAGATACGCAGTATTTT.

The V call is TRBV7-2, the J call TRBJ2-3; D is possibly TRBD1 or TRBD2 (6 bases each). CDR1 and CDR2 from the germline V gene are SGHTA and FQGNSA. The length of the CDR3 is 15 residues. V lost 7 bases and J 5 bases, leaving 19 bases between the germline ends. CDR3 sequence: CASNSGQGYVDTQYF. The CDR3 bases are TGTGCCAGCAACAGCGGGCAGGGGTATGTAGATACGCAGTATTTT. The variable domain in full, completed from reference TRBV7-2 and TRBJ2-3, reads GAGVSQSPSNKVTEKGKDVELRCDPISGHTALYWYRQSLGQGLEFLIYFQGNSAPDKSGLPSDRFSAERTGGSVSTLTIQRTQQEDSAVYLCASNSGQGYVDTQYFGPGTRLTVL.

This chain links TRBV12-3 or TRBV12-4 with TRBJ2-4; D is tentatively TRBD1 or TRBD2 (5 bases each). Between the trimmed V and J ends, which lost 6 bases and 0 bases, there was a span of 15 bases. This CDR3 spans 16 amino acids. CDR3 region: CASSLRDGVAKNIQYF. The CDR3 DNA reads as TGTGCCAGCAGCCTCCGGGACGGAGTAGCCAAAAACATTCAGTACTTC.

The rearrangement uses TRBV5-8 and TRBJ1-1; no definite D call. Germline values: CDR1 SGHTS, CDR2 YDEGEE. The CDR3 loop spans 14 amino acids. V was pared by 0 bases and J by 4 bases, with 10 bases between. CDR3 coding DNA: TGTGCCAGCAGCTTGGGTCCGGGAAGCACTGAAGCTTTCTTT. It specifies CASSLGPGSTEAFF.

This clonotype was detected a few times. The rearrangement links TRBV6-1 to TRBJ1-6, with 7 bases fitting TRBD1. The germline V gene encodes CDR1 MNHNS and CDR2 SASEGT. The CDR3 totals 16 residues. V was pared by 5 bases and J by 2 bases, with 6 bases of the junction left unmatched. CDR3 DNA: TGTGCCAGCAGTCCGAAGGGACAGCCCTATAATTCACCCCTCCACTTT. As protein: CASSPKGQPYNSPLHF.

This clonotype was seen only a few times. The chain recombines TRBV7-2 with TRBJ1-3; 7 positions agree with TRBD1. V shed 2 bases and J 2 bases; nucleotides not matched to a gene: 3. The length of the CDR3 is 15 residues. Germline CDR1 reads SGHTA; CDR2 reads FQGNSA. The CDR3 DNA follows: TGTGCCAGCAGCTTACCCACAGGGGCTGGAAACACCATATATTTT. This translates into CASSLPTGAGNTIYF.

In the case of this clonotype: At one boundary the junction diverges from the germline segment, which might be a read error. The chain couples TRBV10-3 to TRBJ1-2; TRBD1 aligns across 9 bases. CDR1 and CDR2 (germline): ENHRY, SYGVKD. The CDR3 loop spans 14 amino acids. CDR3 bases: TGTGCCAGCAGTGCAGGACAGGGGAGTTATGGCTACACCTTC. Translation: CASSAGQGSYGYTF.

The chain carries TRBV19 and TRBJ2-3; 9 positions match TRBD2. The V and J ends lost 4 bases and 8 bases, in that order; junction bases with no gene match: 7. Looked up from germline, CDR1 is LNHDA and CDR2 is SQIVND (reference sequence). The CDR3 loop spans 14 amino acids. CDR3 sequence (DNA): TGTGCCAGTAGTAGCGGGGGGGCGCAAGGTACGCAGTATTTT. Its translation is CASSSGGAQGTQYF.

In its sample, this clonotype was seen a few times. The V and J genes are TRBV7-2 and TRBJ2-3; maybe TRBD2 (6 bases). The V and J ends lost 1 base and 9 bases respectively, with 20 bases between them. The germline gives CDR1 SGHTA, CDR2 FQGNSA. The CDR3 loop spans 16 amino acids. CDR3 in amino acids: CASSLEAGWGRGTQYF. DNA for the CDR3: TGTGCCAGCAGCTTAGAGGCGGGGTGGGGTCGGGGAACGCAGTATTTT.

This clonotype was detected a few times. The genes are TRBV6-5 and TRBJ1-2, with 8 bases aligning to TRBD1. The CDR3 is 13 amino acids. V was pared by 4 bases and J by 4 bases, with 2 bases of the junction left unmatched. Germline CDR1 reads MNHEY; CDR2 reads SVGAGI. The CDR3 nucleotides are TGTGCCAGCAGTTCGACAGGGGTCTATGGCTACACCTTC. It yields the protein CASSSTGVYGYTF.

V usage is TRBV4-1 and J usage is TRBJ1-1; D not certain. CDR3 size: 14 residues. CDR1 and CDR2 (germline): MGHRA, YSYEKL. Trimming left V 5 bases short and J 4 bases short, with 14 bases between. The DNA for the CDR3 is TGCGCCAGCAGCTTCCGGGATACCATCACTGAAGCTTTCTTT. It yields the protein CASSFRDTITEAFF.

The rearrangement joins TRBV7-9 to TRBJ1-2, with D possibly TRBD1 on 5 matching bases. The CDR3 contains 13 residues. Germline lookup yields CDR1 SEHNR and CDR2 FQNEAQ (reference sequence). The V end was cut by 1 base, the J end by 8 bases, with 11 bases between. This CDR3 reads CASSLEQGGGYTF. The CDR3, as DNA: TGTGCCAGCAGCTTAGAGCAGGGTGGAGGCTACACCTTC.

CDR3: CASSTIQGPNSPLHF. The CDR3 region has the DNA TGTGCCAGTAGTACGATACAGGGACCTAATTCACCCCTCCACTTT. This chain connects TRBV19 to TRBJ1-6, with D possibly TRBD1 on 6 matching bases. Germline-derived CDR1 and CDR2 are LNHDA and SQIVND (reference sequence). The CDR3 covers 15 residues. V was trimmed by 4 bases and J by 6 bases, leaving 13 bases between them.

The chain is built from TRBV4-1 and TRBJ2-5; 7 bases are a match to TRBD1. Germline CDR1 and CDR2: MGHRA and YSYEKL. Trimming removed 0 bases from V and 4 bases from J; junction bases left unmatched: 8. The length of the CDR3 is 16 residues. CDR3 nucleotides: TGCGCCAGCAGCCAAGATTGGGGACAGTTGGCAGAGACCCAGTACTTC. It is translated as CASSQDWGQLAETQYF.

This clonotype was counted a few times. Mismatch with germline at one junction end may stem from a read error. In DNA, the CDR3 is TGTGCTAGCAGTCTGGGGACAGCGAACACTGAAGCTTTCTTT. Translating it yields CASSLGTANTEAFF. The V and J genes are TRBV12-3 or TRBV12-4 and TRBJ1-1; 7 nucleotides match TRBD1. The CDR3 runs to 14 residues.

This clonotype has only a few counts. This chain connects TRBV7-9 to TRBJ1-4; D not certain. Per the germline V gene, CDR1 is SEHNR and CDR2 is FQNEAQ (reference sequence). Trimming left V 11 bases short and J 8 bases short, with 15 bases between. The CDR3 is 12 residues long. CDR3 in DNA: TGTGCCTCCGACTTGGGCCAGGAAAAACTGTTTTTT. It encodes CASDLGQEKLFF.

This clonotype was found a few times. Here the CDR3 reads CSARVRPTNYGYTF. In nucleotides, the CDR3 is TGCAGTGCTAGAGTGAGACCCACTAACTATGGCTACACCTTC. The chain links TRBV20-1 to TRBJ1-2; D is unresolved. CDR1 is DFQATT, CDR2 SNEGSKA, per germline (reference sequence). The CDR3 totals 14 residues. Trimming took off 1 base at V and 0 bases at J, with 9 bases between the two ends.

V gene TRBV27 combines with J gene TRBJ1-6, with D perhaps matching TRBD1 (6 bases). Trimming stripped 5 bases from V and 9 bases from J, with 20 bases between. The CDR3 covers 16 residues. Germline lookup yields CDR1 MNHEY and CDR2 SMNVEV (reference sequence). The CDR3 region is CASSARTAGGSSPLHF. Here the CDR3 DNA reads TGTGCCAGCAGTGCCCGGACAGCCGGAGGTAGTTCACCCCTCCACTTT.

The chain has TRBV29-1 and TRBJ1-4; 7 bases are shared with TRBD1. Losses at the gene ends were 6 bases for V and 16 bases for J; bases not matched to a gene: 8. This CDR3 region has 10 residues. Germline CDR1 is SQVTM and CDR2 is ANQGSEA. CDR3 protein: CSVSGGNGFF. Here the CDR3 DNA reads TGCAGCGTCTCAGGGGGAAACGGGTTTTTT.

This clonotype was observed a few times. The CDR3 spells CASSLDSLGAGVGPLNEQFF. For the CDR3, the DNA is TGTGCCAGCAGCTTAGATTCCCTCGGGGCGGGAGTTGGTCCGCTCAATGAGCAGTTCTTC. The rearrangement uses TRBV7-2 and TRBJ2-1; 7 bases align to TRBD2. Trimming cost V 1 base and J 6 bases; bases outside gene matches: 21. There are 20 residues in the CDR3. Germline assignment: CDR1 SGHTA and CDR2 FQGNSA. Filled out from reference TRBV7-2 and TRBJ2-1, the complete variable domain reads GAGVSQSPSNKVTEKGKDVELRCDPISGHTALYWYRQSLGQGLEFLIYFQGNSAPDKSGLPSDRFSAERTGGSVSTLTIQRTQQEDSAVYLCASSLDSLGAGVGPLNEQFFGPGTRLTVL.

The chain recombines TRBV6-1 with TRBJ1-6; D ambiguous. From germline, CDR1 is MNHNS and CDR2 SASEGT. Trimming pared 6 bases from V and 6 bases from J, leaving 12 bases between. The CDR3 has 14 residues. The CDR3 protein is CASSPGSGNSPLHF. CDR3 coding DNA: TGTGCCAGCAGCCCGGGGTCGGGTAATTCACCCCTCCACTTT.